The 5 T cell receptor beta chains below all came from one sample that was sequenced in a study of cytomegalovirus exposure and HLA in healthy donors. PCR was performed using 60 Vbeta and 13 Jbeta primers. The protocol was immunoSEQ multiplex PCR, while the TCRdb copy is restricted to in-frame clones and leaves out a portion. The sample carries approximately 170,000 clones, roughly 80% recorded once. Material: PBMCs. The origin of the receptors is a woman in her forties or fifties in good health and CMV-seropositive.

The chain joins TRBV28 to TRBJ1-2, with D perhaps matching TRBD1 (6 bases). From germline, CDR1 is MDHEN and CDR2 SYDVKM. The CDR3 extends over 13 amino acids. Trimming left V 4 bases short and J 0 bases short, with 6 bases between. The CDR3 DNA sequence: TGTGCCAGCAGTTACAGGGCTAACTATGGCTACACCTTC. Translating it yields CASSYRANYGYTF.

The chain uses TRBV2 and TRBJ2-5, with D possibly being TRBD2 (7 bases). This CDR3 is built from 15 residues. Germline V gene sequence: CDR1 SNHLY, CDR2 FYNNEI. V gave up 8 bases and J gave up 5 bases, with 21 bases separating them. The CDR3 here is CASGGGPLMGETQYF. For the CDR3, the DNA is TGTGCCAGCGGGGGGGGGCCCCTTATGGGTGAGACCCAGTACTTC.

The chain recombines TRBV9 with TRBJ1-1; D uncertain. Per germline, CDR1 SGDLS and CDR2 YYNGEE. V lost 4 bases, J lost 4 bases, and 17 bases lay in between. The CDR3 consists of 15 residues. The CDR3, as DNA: TGTGCCAGCAGCTCTCGGATCGGCGGGAGCACTGAAGCTTTCTTT. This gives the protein CASSSRIGGSTEAFF.

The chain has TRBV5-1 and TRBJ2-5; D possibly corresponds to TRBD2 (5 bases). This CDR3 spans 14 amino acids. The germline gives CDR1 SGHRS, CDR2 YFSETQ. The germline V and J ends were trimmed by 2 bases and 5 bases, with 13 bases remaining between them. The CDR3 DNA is TGCGCCAGCAGCTTAGCCCTACGAGGGGAGACCCAGTACTTC. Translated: CASSLALRGETQYF.

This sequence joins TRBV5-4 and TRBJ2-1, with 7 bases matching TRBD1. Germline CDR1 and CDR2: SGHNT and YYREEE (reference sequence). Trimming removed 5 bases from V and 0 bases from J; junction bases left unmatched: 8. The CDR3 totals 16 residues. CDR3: CASRPRQGNSYNEQFF. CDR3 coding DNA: TGTGCCAGCAGACCTAGACAGGGAAACTCCTACAATGAGCAGTTCTTC.